Reported below is one TCR beta chain. The antigen is unknown. Germline V gives CDR1 MNHEY, CDR2 SMNVEV (reference sequence). V trimming: 4 bases; J trimming: 8 bases; junction bases outside the gene matches: 9. The CDR3 has 15 residues. The entry originates in a study of T cell therapy after organ transplantation. The assay was immunoSEQ multiplex PCR, and TCRdb's table has in-frame clones only and misses some. The data show 15,000 to 20,000 clones, around 82% seen once. Time point defined: 4-8 weeks after completion of therapy. The sample in question was CD8+ T cells from blood, obtained after autologous CMV-specific T cell therapy. This chain links TRBV27 with TRBJ2-1; TRBD1 agrees at 9 bases. This receptor was identified in a human patient who had received a solid organ transplant and had CMV disease. Some T cells may have come from the graft donor. CDR3 region: CASSWGTGTSHEQFF. The CDR3 DNA reads TGTGCCAGCAGTTGGGGGACAGGGACTTCTCATGAGCAGTTCTTC.